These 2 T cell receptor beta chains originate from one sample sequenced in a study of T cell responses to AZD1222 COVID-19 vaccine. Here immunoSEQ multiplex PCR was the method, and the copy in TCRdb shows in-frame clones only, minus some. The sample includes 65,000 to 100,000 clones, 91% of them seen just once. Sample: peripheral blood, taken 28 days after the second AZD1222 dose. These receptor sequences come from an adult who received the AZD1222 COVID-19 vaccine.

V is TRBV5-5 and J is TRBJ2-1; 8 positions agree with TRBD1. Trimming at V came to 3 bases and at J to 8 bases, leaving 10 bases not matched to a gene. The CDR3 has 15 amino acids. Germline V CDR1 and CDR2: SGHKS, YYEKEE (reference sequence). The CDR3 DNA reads TGTGCCAGCAGCTCCCCCCAGGGGGCCAGCCATGAGCAGTTCTTC. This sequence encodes CASSSPQGASHEQFF.

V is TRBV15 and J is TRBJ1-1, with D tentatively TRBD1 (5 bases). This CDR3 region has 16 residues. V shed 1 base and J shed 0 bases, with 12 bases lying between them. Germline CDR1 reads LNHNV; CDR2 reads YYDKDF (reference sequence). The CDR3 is CATSRGGRALNTEAFF. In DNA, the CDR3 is TGTGCCACCAGCAGAGGGGGCCGTGCCCTGAACACTGAAGCTTTCTTT.